This TCR beta chain comes out of a study of human T cells and chemical hapten exposure. Overall study results and limits: Expanded TCRs formed significantly more large CDR3 similarity clusters than controls.

Germline assignment: CDR1 KGHSH and CDR2 LQKENI. Trimming cost V 7 bases and J 8 bases, with 14 bases left between them. This CDR3 region has 12 residues. This clonotype was detected only a few times. Antigen specificity is unknown. Time point given: pre-sensitization, week 0. As to treatment: therapeutic diphenylcyclopropenone sensitization with weekly scalp DPC. Total RNA was isolated from whole blood that had not been fractionated. TCRdb reprocessed the RACE reads via MiXCR and lists one record per CDR3 protein. The sample yields roughly 110,000 distinct CDR3 sequences, 12% seen once. This chain connects TRBV18 to TRBJ1-1; perhaps TRBD1 as D (5 bases). The receptor was isolated from a woman between 50 and 59 years old with alopecia areata. Some clones in this sample may be carry-over from other donors' samples. The sequences come from whole blood, collected in connection with sensitization to the hapten diphenylcyclopropenone (DPC). The CDR3: CASLGHRREAFF. In nucleotides, the CDR3 is TGTGCCAGCTTAGGACACCGGAGGGAAGCTTTCTTT. Combining the CDR3 with reference TRBV18 and TRBJ1-1 gives the whole variable domain NAGVMQNPRHLVRRRGQEARLRCSPMKGHSHVYWYRQLPEEGLKFMVYLQKENIIDESGMPKERFSAEFPKEGPSILRIQQVVRGDSAAYFCASLGHRREAFFGQGTRLTVV.